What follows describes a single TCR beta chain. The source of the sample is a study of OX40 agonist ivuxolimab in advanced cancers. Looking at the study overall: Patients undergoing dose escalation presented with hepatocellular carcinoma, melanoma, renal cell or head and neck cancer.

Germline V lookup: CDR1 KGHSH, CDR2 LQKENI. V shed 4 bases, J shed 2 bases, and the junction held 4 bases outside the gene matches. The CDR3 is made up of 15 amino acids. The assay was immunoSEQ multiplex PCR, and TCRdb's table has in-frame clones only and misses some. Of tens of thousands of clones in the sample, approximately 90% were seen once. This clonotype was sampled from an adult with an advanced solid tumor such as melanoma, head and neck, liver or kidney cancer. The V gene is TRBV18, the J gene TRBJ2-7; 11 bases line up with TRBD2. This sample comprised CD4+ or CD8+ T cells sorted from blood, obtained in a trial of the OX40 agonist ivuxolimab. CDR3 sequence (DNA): TGTGCCAGCTCACTCGGGACTAGCGGAACCTACGAGCAGTACTTC. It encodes CASSLGTSGTYEQYF.